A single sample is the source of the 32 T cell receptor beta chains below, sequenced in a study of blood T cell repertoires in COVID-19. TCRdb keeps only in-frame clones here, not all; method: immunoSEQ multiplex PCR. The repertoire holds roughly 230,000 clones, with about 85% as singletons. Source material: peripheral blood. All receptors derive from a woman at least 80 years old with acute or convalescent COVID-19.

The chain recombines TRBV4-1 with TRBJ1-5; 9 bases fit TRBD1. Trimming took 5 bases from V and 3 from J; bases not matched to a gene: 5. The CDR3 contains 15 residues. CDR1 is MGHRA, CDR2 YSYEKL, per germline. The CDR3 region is CASSDRGEVNQPQHF. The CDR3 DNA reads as TGCGCCAGCAGCGACAGGGGGGAGGTCAATCAGCCCCAGCATTTT.

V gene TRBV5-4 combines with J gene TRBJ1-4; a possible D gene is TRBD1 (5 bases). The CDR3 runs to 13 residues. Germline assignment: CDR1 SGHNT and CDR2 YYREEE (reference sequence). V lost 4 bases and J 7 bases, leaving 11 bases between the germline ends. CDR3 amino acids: CASSVATGEKLFF. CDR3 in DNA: TGTGCCAGCAGCGTCGCTACAGGTGAAAAACTGTTTTTT.

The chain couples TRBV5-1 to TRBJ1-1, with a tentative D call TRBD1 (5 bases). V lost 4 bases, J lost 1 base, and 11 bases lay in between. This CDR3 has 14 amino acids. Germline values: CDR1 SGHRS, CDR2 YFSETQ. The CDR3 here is CASSGATGNTEAFF. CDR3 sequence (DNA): TGCGCCAGCAGCGGGGCCACAGGGAACACTGAAGCTTTCTTT.

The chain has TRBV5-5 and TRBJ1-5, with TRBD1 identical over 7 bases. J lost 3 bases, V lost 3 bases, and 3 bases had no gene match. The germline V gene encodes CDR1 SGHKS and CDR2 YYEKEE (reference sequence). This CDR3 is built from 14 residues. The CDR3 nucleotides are TGTGCCAGCAGCTCAGGACAGGTCAATCAGCCCCAGCATTTT. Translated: CASSSGQVNQPQHF.

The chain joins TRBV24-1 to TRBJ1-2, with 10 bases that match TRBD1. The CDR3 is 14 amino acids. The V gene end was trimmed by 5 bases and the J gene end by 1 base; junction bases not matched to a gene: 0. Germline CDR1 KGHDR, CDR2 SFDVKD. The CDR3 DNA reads TGTGCCACCAGTGGGACAGGGGGTAACTATGGCTACACCTTC. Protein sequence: CATSGTGGNYGYTF.

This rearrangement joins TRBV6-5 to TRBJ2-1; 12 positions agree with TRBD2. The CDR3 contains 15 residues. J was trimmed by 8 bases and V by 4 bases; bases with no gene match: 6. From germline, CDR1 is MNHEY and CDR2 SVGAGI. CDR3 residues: CASSSLAGGPDEQFF. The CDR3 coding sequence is TGTGCCAGCAGTTCTCTAGCGGGAGGGCCGGATGAGCAGTTCTTC.

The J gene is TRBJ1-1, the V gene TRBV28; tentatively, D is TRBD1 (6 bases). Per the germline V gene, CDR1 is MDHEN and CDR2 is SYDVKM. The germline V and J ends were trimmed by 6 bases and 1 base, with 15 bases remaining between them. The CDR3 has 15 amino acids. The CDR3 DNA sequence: TGTGCCAGCAGGGTTCCGGGACACAGGAACACTGAAGCTTTCTTT. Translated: CASRVPGHRNTEAFF. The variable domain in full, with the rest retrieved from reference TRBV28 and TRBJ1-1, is DVKVTQSSRYLVKRTGEKVFLECVQDMDHENMFWYRQDPGLGLRLIYFSYDVKMKEKGDIPEGYSVSREKKERFSLILESASTNQTSMYLCASRVPGHRNTEAFFGQGTRLTVV.

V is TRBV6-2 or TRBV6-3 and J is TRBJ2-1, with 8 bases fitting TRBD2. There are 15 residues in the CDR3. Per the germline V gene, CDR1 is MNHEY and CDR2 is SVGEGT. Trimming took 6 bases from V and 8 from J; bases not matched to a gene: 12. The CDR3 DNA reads TGTGCCAGCAGCCCCCTCGGGGGGGCCCCCGATGAGCAGTTCTTC. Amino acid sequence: CASSPLGGAPDEQFF.

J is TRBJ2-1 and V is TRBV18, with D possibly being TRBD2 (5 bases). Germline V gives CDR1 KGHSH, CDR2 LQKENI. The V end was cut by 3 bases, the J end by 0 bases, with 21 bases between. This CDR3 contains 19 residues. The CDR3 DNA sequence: TGTGCCAGCTCACCGGGCCCTAGAGGAGGCGCCGTCTCCTACAATGAGCAGTTCTTC. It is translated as CASSPGPRGGAVSYNEQFF. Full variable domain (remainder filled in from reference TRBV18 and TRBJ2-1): NAGVMQNPRHLVRRRGQEARLRCSPMKGHSHVYWYRQLPEEGLKFMVYLQKENIIDESGMPKERFSAEFPKEGPSILRIQQVVRGDSAAYFCASSPGPRGGAVSYNEQFFGPGTRLTVL.

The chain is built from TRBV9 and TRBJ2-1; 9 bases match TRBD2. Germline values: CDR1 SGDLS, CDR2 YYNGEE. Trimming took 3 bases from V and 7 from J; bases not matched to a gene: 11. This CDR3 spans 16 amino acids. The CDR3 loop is CASSGRLAGVLNEQFF. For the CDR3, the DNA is TGTGCCAGCAGCGGTCGGTTAGCGGGGGTTTTGAATGAGCAGTTCTTC.

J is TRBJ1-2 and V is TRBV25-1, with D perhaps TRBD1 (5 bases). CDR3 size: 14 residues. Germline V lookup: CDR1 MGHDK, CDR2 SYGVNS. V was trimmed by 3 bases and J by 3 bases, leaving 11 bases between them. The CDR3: CASSDSGGDYGYTF. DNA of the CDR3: TGTGCCAGCAGTGATTCTGGGGGGGACTATGGCTACACCTTC.

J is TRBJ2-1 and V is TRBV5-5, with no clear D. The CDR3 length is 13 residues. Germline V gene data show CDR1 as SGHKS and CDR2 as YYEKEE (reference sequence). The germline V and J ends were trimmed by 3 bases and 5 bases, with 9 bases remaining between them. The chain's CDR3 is CASSSPPHNEQFF. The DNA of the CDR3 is TGTGCCAGCAGCTCTCCCCCCCACAATGAGCAGTTCTTC. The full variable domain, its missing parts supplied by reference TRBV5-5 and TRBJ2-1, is DAGVTQSPTHLIKTRGQQVTLRCSPISGHKSVSWYQQVLGQGPQFIFQYYEKEERGRGNFPDRFSARQFPNYSSELNVNALLLGDSALYLCASSSPPHNEQFFGPGTRLTVL.

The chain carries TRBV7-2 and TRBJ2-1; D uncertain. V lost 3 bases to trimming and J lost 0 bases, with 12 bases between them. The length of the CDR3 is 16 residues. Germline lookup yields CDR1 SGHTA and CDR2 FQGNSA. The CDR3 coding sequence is TGTGCCAGCAGCTTCCAACAGTTGAGCTCCTACAATGAGCAGTTCTTC. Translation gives CASSFQQLSSYNEQFF. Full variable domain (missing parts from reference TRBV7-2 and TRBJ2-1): GAGVSQSPSNKVTEKGKDVELRCDPISGHTALYWYRQSLGQGLEFLIYFQGNSAPDKSGLPSDRFSAERTGGSVSTLTIQRTQQEDSAVYLCASSFQQLSSYNEQFFGPGTRLTVL.

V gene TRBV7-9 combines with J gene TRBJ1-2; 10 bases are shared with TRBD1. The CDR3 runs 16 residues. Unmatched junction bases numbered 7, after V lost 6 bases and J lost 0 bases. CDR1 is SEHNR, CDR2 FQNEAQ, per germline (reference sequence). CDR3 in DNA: TGTGCCAGCAGACGACAGGGGGCAATTTCTAACTATGGCTACACCTTC. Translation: CASRRQGAISNYGYTF.

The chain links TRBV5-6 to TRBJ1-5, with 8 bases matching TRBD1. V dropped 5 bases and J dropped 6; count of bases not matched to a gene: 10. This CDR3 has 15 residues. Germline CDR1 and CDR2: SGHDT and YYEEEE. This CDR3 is CASSSYGTGGQPQHF. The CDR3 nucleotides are TGTGCCAGCAGTTCATATGGTACAGGGGGTCAGCCCCAGCATTTT. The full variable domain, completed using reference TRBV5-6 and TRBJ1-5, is DAGVTQSPTHLIKTRGQQVTLRCSPKSGHDTVSWYQQALGQGPQFIFQYYEEEERQRGNFPDRFSGHQFPNYSSELNVNALLLGDSALYLCASSSYGTGGQPQHFGDGTRLSIL.

DNA of the CDR3: TGCGCCAGCAGCCAAGGGAGGGCCCTGGCGGGAAAGGGGGAGACCCAGTACTTC. Translating it yields CASSQGRALAGKGETQYF. The chain joins TRBV4-1 to TRBJ2-5; D may be TRBD2 (6 bases). CDR3 length equals 18 residues. Germline V gene lookup returns CDR1 MGHRA and CDR2 YSYEKL. The germline V and J ends were trimmed by 1 base and 5 bases, with 23 bases remaining between them.

The chain's CDR3 is CASSTWTATNEKLFF. CDR3 DNA: TGTGCCAGTAGTACGTGGACAGCAACTAATGAAAAACTGTTTTTT. V and J are TRBV19 and TRBJ1-4; D may be TRBD1 (6 bases). V was trimmed by 4 bases and J by 0 bases, leaving 9 bases between them. Germline values: CDR1 LNHDA, CDR2 SQIVND (reference sequence). The CDR3 is 15 amino acids.

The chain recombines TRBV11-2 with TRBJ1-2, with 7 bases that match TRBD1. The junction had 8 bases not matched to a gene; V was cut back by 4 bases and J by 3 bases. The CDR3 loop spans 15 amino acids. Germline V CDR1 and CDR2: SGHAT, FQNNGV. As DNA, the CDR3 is TGTGCCAGCAGCTCCTCCGGGACAGCCTACTATGGCTACACCTTC. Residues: CASSSSGTAYYGYTF. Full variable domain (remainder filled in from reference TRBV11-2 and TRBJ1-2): EAGVAQSPRYKIIEKRQSVAFWCNPISGHATLYWYQQILGQGPKLLIQFQNNGVVDDSQLPKDRFSAERLKGVDSTLKIQPAKLEDSAVYLCASSSSGTAYYGYTFGSGTRLTVV.

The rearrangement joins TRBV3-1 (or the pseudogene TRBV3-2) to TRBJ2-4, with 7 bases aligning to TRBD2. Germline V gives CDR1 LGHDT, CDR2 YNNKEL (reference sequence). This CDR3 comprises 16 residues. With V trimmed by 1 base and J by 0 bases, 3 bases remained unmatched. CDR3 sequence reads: CASSQVPGGAKNIQYF. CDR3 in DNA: TGTGCCAGCAGCCAAGTTCCGGGGGGAGCCAAAAACATTCAGTACTTC.

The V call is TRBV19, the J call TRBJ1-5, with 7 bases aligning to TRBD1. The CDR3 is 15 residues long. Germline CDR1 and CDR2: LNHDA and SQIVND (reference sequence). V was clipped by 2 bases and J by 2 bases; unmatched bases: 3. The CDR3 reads CASSITGVGNQPQHF. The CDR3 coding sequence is TGTGCCAGTAGTATAACAGGGGTCGGCAATCAGCCCCAGCATTTT.

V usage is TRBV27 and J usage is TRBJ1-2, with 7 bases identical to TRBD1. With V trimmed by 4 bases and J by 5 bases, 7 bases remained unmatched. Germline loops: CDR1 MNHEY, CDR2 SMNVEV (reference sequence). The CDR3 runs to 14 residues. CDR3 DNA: TGTGCCAGCAGTTCCCGGGACAGACCATATGGCTACACCTTC. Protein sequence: CASSSRDRPYGYTF.

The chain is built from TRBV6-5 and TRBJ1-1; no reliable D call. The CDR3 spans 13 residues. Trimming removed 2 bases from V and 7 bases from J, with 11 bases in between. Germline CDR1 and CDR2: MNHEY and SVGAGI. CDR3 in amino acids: CASSYGPHGEAFF. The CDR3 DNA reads TGTGCCAGCAGTTACGGGCCCCATGGTGAAGCTTTCTTT.

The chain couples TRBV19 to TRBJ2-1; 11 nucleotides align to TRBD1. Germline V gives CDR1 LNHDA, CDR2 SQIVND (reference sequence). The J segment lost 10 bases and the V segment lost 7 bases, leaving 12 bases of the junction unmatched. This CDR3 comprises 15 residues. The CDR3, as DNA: TGTGCCAGTACCCGGGGACAGGGGGAGTTTGGGGAGCAGTTCTTC. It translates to CASTRGQGEFGEQFF.

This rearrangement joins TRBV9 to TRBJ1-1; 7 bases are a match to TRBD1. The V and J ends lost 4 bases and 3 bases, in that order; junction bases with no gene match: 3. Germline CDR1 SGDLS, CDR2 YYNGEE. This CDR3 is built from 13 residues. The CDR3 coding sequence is TGTGCCAGCAGCACCGACAGGGACACTGAAGCTTTCTTT. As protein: CASSTDRDTEAFF.

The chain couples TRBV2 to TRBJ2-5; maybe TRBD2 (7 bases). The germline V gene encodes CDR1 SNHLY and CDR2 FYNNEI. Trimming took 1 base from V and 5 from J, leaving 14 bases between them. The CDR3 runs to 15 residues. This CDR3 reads CASSEGGGAAETQYF. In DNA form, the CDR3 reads TGTGCCAGCAGTGAAGGAGGGGGGGCCGCGGAGACCCAGTACTTC.

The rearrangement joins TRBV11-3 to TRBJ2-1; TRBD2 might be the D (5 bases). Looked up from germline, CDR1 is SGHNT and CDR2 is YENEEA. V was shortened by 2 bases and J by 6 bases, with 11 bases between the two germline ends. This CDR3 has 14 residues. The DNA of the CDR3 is TGTGCCAGCAGCTTAAGGGCTAGCAGCAATGAGCAGTTCTTC. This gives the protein CASSLRASSNEQFF.

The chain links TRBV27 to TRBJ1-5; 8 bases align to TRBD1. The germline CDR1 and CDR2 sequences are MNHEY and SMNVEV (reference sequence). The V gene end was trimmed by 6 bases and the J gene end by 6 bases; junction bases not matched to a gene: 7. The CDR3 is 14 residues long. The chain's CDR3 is CASSLQGAFQPQHF. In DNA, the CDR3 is TGTGCCAGCAGCCTGCAGGGGGCTTTTCAGCCCCAGCATTTT.

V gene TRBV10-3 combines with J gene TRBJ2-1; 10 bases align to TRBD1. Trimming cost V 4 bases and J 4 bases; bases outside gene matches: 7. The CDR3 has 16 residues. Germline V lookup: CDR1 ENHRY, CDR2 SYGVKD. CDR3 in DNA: TGTGCCATCAGTGTAGCGGGACAGGGGCCATACAATGAGCAGTTCTTC. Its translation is CAISVAGQGPYNEQFF.

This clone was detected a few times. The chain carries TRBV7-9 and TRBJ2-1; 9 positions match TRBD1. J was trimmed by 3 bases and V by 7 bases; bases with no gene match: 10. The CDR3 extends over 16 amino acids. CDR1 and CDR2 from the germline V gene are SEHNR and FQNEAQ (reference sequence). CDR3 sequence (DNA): TGTGCCAGCACTGCCCTCGGGACAGGGAACTACAATGAGCAGTTCTTC. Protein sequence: CASTALGTGNYNEQFF.

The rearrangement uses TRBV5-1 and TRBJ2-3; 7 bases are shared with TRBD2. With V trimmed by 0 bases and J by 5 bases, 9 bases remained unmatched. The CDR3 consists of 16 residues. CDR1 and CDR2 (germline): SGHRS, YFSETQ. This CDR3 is CASSLALGGIRDTQYF. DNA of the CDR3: TGCGCCAGCAGCTTGGCTCTGGGGGGGATTCGAGATACGCAGTATTTT.

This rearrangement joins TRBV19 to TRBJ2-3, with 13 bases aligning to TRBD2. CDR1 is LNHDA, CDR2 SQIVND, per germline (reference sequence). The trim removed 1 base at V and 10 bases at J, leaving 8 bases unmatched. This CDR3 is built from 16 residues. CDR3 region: CASSIVPLLAGGAQYF. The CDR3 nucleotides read TGTGCCAGTAGTATAGTTCCCCTACTAGCGGGGGGGGCGCAGTATTTT.

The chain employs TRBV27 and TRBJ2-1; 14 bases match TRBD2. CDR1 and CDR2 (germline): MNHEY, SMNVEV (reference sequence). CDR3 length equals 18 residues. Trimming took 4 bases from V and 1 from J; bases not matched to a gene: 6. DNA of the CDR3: TGTGCCAGCAGTTCGCGACTAGCGGGGGGGCGTTCCTACAATGAGCAGTTCTTC. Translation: CASSSRLAGGRSYNEQFF.